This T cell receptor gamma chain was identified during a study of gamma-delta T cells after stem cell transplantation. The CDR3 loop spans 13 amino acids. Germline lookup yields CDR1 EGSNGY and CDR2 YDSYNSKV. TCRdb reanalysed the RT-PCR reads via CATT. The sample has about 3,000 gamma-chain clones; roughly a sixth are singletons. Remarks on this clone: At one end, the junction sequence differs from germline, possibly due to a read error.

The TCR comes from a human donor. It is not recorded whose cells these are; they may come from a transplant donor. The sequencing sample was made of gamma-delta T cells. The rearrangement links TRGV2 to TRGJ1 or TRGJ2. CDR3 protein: CASWDGPYYKKLF. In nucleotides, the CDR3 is TGTGCCAGCTGGGACGGGCCGTATTATAAGAAACTCTTT.